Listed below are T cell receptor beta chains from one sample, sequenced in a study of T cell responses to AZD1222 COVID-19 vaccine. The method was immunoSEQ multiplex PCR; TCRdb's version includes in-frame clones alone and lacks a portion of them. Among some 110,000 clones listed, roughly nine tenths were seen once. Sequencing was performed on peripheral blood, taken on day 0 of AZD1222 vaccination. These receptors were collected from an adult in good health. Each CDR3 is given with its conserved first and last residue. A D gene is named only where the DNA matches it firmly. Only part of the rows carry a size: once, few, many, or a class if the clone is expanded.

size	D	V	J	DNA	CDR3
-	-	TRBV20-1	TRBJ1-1	TGCAGTGCAGGGTTTAACACTGAAGCTTTCTTT	CSAGFNTEAFF
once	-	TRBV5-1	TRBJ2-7	TGCGCCAGCAGCTTGGGTAGGACGGACGAGCAGTACTTC	CASSLGRTDEQYF
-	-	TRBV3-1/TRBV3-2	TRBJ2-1	TGTGCCAGCAGCCAAGGCAGGCTACTCTACAATGAGCAGTTCTTC	CASSQGRLLYNEQFF
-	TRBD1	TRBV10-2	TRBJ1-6	TGCGCCAGCAACCCGACAGGGGTCAATTCACCCCTCCACTTT	CASNPTGVNSPLHF
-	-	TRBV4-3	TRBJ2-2	TGCGCCAGCAGCCAAGGAGGGGGGCGCAACACCGGGGAGCTGTTTTTT	CASSQGGGRNTGELFF
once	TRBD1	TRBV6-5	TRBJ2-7	TGTGCCAGCAGTTCTGGGCAGGGGGCCTCCTACGAGCAGTACTTC	CASSSGQGASYEQYF
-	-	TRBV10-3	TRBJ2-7	TGTGCCATCAGTGACAGGGTTAGCGACGAGCAGTACTTC	CAISDRVSDEQYF
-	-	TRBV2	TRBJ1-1	TGTGCCAGCAAATTGAGAGGGACCACTGAAGCTTTCTTT	CASKLRGTTEAFF
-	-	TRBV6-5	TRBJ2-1	TGTGCCATTGAAGGGCAGGGGCATGCCAATGAGCAGTTCTTC	CAIEGQGHANEQFF
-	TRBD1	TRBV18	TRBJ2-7	TGTGCCAGCTCCCGGACAGGGGATGGATACGAGCAGTACTTC	CASSRTGDGYEQYF
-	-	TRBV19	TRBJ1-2	TGTGCCAGTAGTATAGTGTCGGCAGGGAGCTATGGCTACACCTTC	CASSIVSAGSYGYTF
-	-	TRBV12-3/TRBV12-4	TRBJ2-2	TGTGCCAGCAGGAGGGCCGGGGAGCTGTTTTTT	CASRRAGELFF
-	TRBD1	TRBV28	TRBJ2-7	TGTGCCAGCAGTAAGCCGGGACAGGGGGCGTACGAGCAGTACTTC	CASSKPGQGAYEQYF
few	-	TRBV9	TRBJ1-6	TGTGCCAGCAGCCTAACCCGGGACACTTGGGATAATTCACCCCTCCACTTT	CASSLTRDTWDNSPLHF
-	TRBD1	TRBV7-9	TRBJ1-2	TGTGCCAGCAGCCAGGACAGGGGGCGTTGGGGCTACACCTTC	CASSQDRGRWGYTF
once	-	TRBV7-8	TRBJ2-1	TGTGCCAGCAGCTTAGCCCGATACAATGAGCAGTTCTTC	CASSLARYNEQFF
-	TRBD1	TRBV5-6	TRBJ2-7	TGTGCCAGCAGCAAGCTACGGGACAGGGGTTACGAGCAGTACTTC	CASSKLRDRGYEQYF
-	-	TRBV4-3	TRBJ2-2	TGCGCCAGCAGCCAAGGACAGTTCACCGGGGAGCTGTTTTTT	CASSQGQFTGELFF
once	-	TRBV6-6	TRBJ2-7	TGTGCCAGCATCGACAGGGCGGGGGAGCAGTACTTC	CASIDRAGEQYF
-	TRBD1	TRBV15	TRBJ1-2	TGTGCCACCAGCAGAGAGCCCAAGGACAGGGAGTTCACCTTC	CATSREPKDREFTF
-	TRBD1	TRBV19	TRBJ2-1	TGTGCCAGTAGTATACCAGAGGACAGGGGGCGGGCCCAGTTCTTC	CASSIPEDRGRAQFF
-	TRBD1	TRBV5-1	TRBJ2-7	TGCGCCAGCAGCACAGATGACAGGGGGCGCGAGCAGTACTTC	CASSTDDRGREQYF
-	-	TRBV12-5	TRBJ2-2	TGTGCTAGTGGTTTCCATTTGGGGGGAAGGAGGAACACCGGGGAGCTGTTTTTT	CASGFHLGGRRNTGELFF
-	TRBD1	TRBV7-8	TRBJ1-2	TGTGCCAGCAGCACGACCTGGACAGGGAATGGCTACACCTTC	CASSTTWTGNGYTF
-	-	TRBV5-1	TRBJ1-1	TGCGCCAGCGGACCTCAAGTTGCGACAGGCGGCACTGAAGCTTTCTTT	CASGPQVATGGTEAFF
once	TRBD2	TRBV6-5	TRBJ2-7	TGTGCCAGCCGTAACAGCGGGGGGGCAGATGAGCAGTACTTC	CASRNSGGADEQYF
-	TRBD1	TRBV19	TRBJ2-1	TGTGCCAGTACTCCTACCCCACAGGGGACCTACAATGAGCAGTTCTTC	CASTPTPQGTYNEQFF
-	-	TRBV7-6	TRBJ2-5	TGTGCCAGCAGCTCCCCGTCGGTGGGTAAAGAGACCCAGTACTTC	CASSSPSVGKETQYF
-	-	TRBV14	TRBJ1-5	TGTGCCAGCAGCTGGGGGGGCAATCAGCCCCAGCATTTT	CASSWGGNQPQHF
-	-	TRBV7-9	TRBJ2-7	TGTGCCAGCAGCGAAGAGGGCAGTCTTTCCTACGAGCAGTACTTC	CASSEEGSLSYEQYF
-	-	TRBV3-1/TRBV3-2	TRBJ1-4	TGTGCCAGCAGCCAAGATTTAAACGGAAAACTGTTTTTT	CASSQDLNGKLFF
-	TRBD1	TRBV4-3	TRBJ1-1	TGCGCCAGCAGCCGCGACAGGGGCTGGAGTGAAGCTTTCTTT	CASSRDRGWSEAFF
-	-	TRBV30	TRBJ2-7	TGTGCCTGGAGTGTAGAGGGGTCCTACGAGCAGTACTTC	CAWSVEGSYEQYF
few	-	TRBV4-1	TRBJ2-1	TGCGCCAGCAGCCAAGACGGGACGAACAACCACAATGAGCAGTTCTTC	CASSQDGTNNHNEQFF
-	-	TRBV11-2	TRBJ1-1	TGTGCCAGCAGTCCCCAGGGCACTGAAGCTTTCTTT	CASSPQGTEAFF